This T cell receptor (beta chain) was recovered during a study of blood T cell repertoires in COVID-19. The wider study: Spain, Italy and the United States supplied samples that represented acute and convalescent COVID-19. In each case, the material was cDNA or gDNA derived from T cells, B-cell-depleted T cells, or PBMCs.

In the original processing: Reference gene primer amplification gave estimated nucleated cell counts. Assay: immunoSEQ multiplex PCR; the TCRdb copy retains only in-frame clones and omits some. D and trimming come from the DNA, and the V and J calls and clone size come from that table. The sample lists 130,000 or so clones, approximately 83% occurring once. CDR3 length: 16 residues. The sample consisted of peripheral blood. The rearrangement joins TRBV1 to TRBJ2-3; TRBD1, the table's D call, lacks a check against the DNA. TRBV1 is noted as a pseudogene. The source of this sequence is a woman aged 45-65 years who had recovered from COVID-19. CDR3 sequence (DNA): TGCACCAGCAGCCAAGCTACAGGGTGCGGCACAGATACGCAGTATTTT. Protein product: CTSSQATGCGTDTQYF.